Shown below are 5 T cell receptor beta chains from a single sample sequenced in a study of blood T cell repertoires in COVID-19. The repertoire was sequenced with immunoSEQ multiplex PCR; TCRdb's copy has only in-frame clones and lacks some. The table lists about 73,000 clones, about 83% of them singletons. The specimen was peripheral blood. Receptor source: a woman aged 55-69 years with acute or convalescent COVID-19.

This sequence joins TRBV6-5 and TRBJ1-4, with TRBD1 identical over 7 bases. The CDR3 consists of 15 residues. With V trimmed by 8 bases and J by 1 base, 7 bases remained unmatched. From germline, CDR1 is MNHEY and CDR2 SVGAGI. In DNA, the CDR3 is TGTGCCAGCGGGGGCTACAGGGGAACTAATGAAAAACTGTTTTTT. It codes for CASGGYRGTNEKLFF.

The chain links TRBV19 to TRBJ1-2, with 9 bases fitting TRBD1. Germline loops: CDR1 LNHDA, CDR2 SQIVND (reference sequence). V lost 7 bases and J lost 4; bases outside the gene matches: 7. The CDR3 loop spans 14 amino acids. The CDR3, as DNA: TGTGCCAGTACCCTGGGGACAGGGCTCTATGGCTACACCTTC. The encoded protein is CASTLGTGLYGYTF.

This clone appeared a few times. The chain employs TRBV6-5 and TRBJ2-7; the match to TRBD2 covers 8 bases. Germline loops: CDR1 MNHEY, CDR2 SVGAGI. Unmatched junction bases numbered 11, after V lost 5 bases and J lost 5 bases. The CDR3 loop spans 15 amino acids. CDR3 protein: CASSRGGLGIDEQYF. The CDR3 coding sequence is TGTGCCAGCAGTCGGGGGGGGTTAGGGATCGACGAGCAGTACTTC.

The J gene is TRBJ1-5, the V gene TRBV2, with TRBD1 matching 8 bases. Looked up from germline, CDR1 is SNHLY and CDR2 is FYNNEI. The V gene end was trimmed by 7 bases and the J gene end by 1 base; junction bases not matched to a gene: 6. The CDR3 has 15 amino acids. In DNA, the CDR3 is TGTGCCAGCATGGCAGGGGGCTGGAGCAATCAGCCCCAGCATTTT. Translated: CASMAGGWSNQPQHF.

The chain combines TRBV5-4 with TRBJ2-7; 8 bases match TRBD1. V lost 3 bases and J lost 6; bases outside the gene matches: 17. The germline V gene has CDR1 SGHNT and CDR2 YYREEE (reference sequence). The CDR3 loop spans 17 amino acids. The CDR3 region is CASSSGGGWAGGSEQYF. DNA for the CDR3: TGTGCCAGCAGCTCAGGGGGCGGCTGGGCAGGGGGCAGCGAGCAGTACTTC.